These 14 T cell receptor beta chains share one sample of origin, sequenced in a study of T cell clonotyping in hematopoietic cell transplantation. The data were produced by immunoSEQ multiplex PCR, yet TCRdb's version contains in-frame clones alone and is incomplete. The sample records approximately 20,000 clones, approximately 79% being singletons. The sample taken for sequencing was peripheral blood mononuclear cells. The receptor set was obtained from a man aged 60 to 75 in good health. Some clones in this sample may be carry-over from other donors' samples.

V is TRBV28 and J is TRBJ2-7; the D gene could be TRBD1 or TRBD2 (5 bases each). Trimming removed 7 bases from V and 1 base from J, with 17 bases in between. The CDR3 is made up of 15 amino acids. The V gene's germline CDR1 is MDHEN and CDR2 SYDVKM. The CDR3 DNA reads TGTGCCAGCAACCTCGGGACGGGACCTTCCTACGAGCAGTACTTC. Translated, it gives CASNLGTGPSYEQYF.

The CDR3 loop reads CAWSPKGGRRGEQYF. As DNA, the CDR3 is TGTGCCTGGAGTCCAAAAGGCGGGAGGCGGGGGGAGCAGTACTTC. The rearrangement links TRBV30 to TRBJ2-7; 8 bases map to TRBD2. The CDR3 runs 15 residues. Germline CDR1 GTSNPN, CDR2 SVGIG (reference sequence). The V and J ends lost 2 bases and 7 bases, in that order; junction bases with no gene match: 13. Full variable domain (missing parts from reference TRBV30 and TRBJ2-7): SQTIHQWPATLVQPVGSPLSLECTVEGTSNPNLYWYRQAAGRGLQLLFYSVGIGQISSEVPQNLSASRPQDRQFILSSKKLLLSDSGFYLCAWSPKGGRRGEQYFGPGTRLTVT.

This chain links TRBV4-1 with TRBJ1-1, with D perhaps TRBD1 (5 bases). Germline V lookup: CDR1 MGHRA, CDR2 YSYEKL. This CDR3 comprises 15 residues. V was cut by 2 bases and J by 0 bases, with 10 bases left in between. CDR3 sequence (DNA): TGCGCCAGCAGCCAACGGGAGGGGATGAACACTGAAGCTTTCTTT. Translated: CASSQREGMNTEAFF.

V and J are TRBV2 and TRBJ2-3; 12 nucleotides line up with TRBD1. V lost 6 bases to trimming and J lost 6 bases; unmatched junction nucleotides: 7. Germline V gene sequence: CDR1 SNHLY, CDR2 FYNNEI. The CDR3 runs to 15 residues. CDR3 region: CASRGGTGGMDTQYF. The CDR3 coding sequence is TGTGCCAGCAGGGGGGGGACAGGGGGCATGGATACGCAGTATTTT.

This clone came up a few times. The chain links TRBV5-4 to TRBJ2-4; D is ambiguous. V was pared by 4 bases and J by 1 base, with 15 bases between. CDR3 length equals 16 residues. From germline, CDR1 is SGHNT and CDR2 YYREEE (reference sequence). The CDR3 coding sequence is TGTGCCAGCAGCCCGGAGAAGGTCGGGGCCAAAAACATTCAGTACTTC. It specifies CASSPEKVGAKNIQYF.

The rearrangement joins TRBV9 to TRBJ1-2, with TRBD1 identical over 8 bases. V was pared by 3 bases and J by 6 bases, with 10 bases of the junction left unmatched. CDR3 length: 15 residues. Germline CDR1 and CDR2: SGDLS and YYNGEE. CDR3 amino acids: CASSGGTGDWDGYTF. The CDR3 DNA reads as TGTGCCAGCAGCGGAGGGACAGGAGATTGGGATGGCTACACCTTC. Drawing the rest from reference TRBV9 and TRBJ1-2, the complete variable domain is DSGVTQTPKHLITATGQRVTLRCSPRSGDLSVYWYQQSLDQGLQFLIQYYNGEERAKGNILERFSAQQFPDLHSELNLSSLELGDSALYFCASSGGTGDWDGYTFGSGTRLTVV.

This chain uses TRBV10-1 with TRBJ1-1; 11 bases align to TRBD1. CDR1 and CDR2 from the germline V gene are WNHNN and SYGVQD (reference sequence). The CDR3 is 14 amino acids. J gave up 5 bases and V 6 bases, and 5 bases lay outside the gene matches. This chain's CDR3 is CASSPDRGHTEAFF. DNA for the CDR3: TGCGCCAGCAGCCCGGACAGGGGGCATACTGAAGCTTTCTTT.

The J gene is TRBJ1-2, the V gene TRBV29-1; D gene unclear. Between the trimmed V and J ends, which lost 7 bases and 4 bases, there was a span of 10 bases. This CDR3 has 11 residues. Germline V gene sequence: CDR1 SQVTM, CDR2 ANQGSEA. This CDR3 reads CSAPVGYGYTF. The CDR3 DNA follows: TGCAGCGCCCCTGTTGGCTATGGCTACACCTTC.

A single count supports this clone. The chain uses TRBV30 and TRBJ2-2; 9 nucleotides match TRBD1. Germline CDR1 and CDR2: GTSNPN and SVGIG (reference sequence). The trim removed 2 bases at V and 5 bases at J, leaving 6 bases unmatched. The CDR3 spans 15 residues. CDR3: CAWSSTGGMTGELFF. CDR3 nucleotides: TGTGCCTGGAGTTCGACAGGGGGGATGACCGGGGAGCTGTTTTTT.

The chain employs TRBV30 and TRBJ1-6, with D maybe TRBD1 (6 bases). V lost 2 bases and J 4 bases, leaving 12 bases between the germline ends. Germline loops: CDR1 GTSNPN, CDR2 SVGIG (reference sequence). The CDR3 runs 15 residues. For the CDR3, the DNA is TGTGCCTGGAGTACCCCGACAGGATATAATTCACCCCTCCACTTT. It is translated as CAWSTPTGYNSPLHF.

This clone occurred once. The chain combines TRBV30 with TRBJ2-7; D is perhaps TRBD2 (5 bases). The length of the CDR3 is 16 residues. Germline-derived CDR1 and CDR2 are GTSNPN and SVGIG (reference sequence). The V gene lost 0 bases and the J gene lost 1 base, with 16 bases spanning the gap. The CDR3 region has the DNA TGTGCCTGGAGTGTAAGGACTCCTCTTTTTTCCTACGAGCAGTACTTC. This encodes CAWSVRTPLFSYEQYF.

The V and J genes are TRBV27 and TRBJ2-3; D could derive from TRBD1 or TRBD2 (5 bases each). The CDR3 is made up of 14 amino acids. The V gene lost 4 bases and the J gene lost 2 bases, with 10 bases spanning the gap. Per the germline V gene, CDR1 is MNHEY and CDR2 is SMNVEV (reference sequence). CDR3 sequence reads: CASSSLGTTDTQYF. The CDR3 DNA is TGTGCCAGCAGTTCCCTCGGGACCACAGATACGCAGTATTTT.

The chain carries TRBV12-5 and TRBJ2-7; 11 positions agree with TRBD2. This CDR3 is built from 14 residues. Germline lookup yields CDR1 LGHNT and CDR2 FRNRAP. J gave up 4 bases and V 4 bases, and 3 bases lay outside the gene matches. The chain's CDR3 is CASGWGTSGYEQYF. CDR3 sequence (DNA): TGTGCTAGTGGTTGGGGGACTAGCGGTTACGAGCAGTACTTC.

The chain carries TRBV7-9 and TRBJ1-1; tentatively, D is TRBD1 (5 bases). The CDR3 has 13 residues. V was clipped by 2 bases and J by 8 bases, with 12 bases between them. Germline assignment: CDR1 SEHNR and CDR2 FQNEAQ (reference sequence). The CDR3 region has the DNA TGTGCCAGCAGCTTATTGTACAAGGGGGAAGCTTTCTTT. This gives the protein CASSLLYKGEAFF.